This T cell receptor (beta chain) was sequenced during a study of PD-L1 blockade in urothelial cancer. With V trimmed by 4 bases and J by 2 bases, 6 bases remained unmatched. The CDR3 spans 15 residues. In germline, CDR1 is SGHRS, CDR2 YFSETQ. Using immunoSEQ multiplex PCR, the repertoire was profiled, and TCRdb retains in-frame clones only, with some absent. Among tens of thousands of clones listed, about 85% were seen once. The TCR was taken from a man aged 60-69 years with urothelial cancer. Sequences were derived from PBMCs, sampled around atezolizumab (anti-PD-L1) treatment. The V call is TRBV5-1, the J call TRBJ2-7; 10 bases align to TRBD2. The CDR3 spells CASSVGLAKTYEQYF. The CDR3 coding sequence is TGCGCCAGCAGCGTGGGACTAGCGAAGACCTACGAGCAGTACTTC.